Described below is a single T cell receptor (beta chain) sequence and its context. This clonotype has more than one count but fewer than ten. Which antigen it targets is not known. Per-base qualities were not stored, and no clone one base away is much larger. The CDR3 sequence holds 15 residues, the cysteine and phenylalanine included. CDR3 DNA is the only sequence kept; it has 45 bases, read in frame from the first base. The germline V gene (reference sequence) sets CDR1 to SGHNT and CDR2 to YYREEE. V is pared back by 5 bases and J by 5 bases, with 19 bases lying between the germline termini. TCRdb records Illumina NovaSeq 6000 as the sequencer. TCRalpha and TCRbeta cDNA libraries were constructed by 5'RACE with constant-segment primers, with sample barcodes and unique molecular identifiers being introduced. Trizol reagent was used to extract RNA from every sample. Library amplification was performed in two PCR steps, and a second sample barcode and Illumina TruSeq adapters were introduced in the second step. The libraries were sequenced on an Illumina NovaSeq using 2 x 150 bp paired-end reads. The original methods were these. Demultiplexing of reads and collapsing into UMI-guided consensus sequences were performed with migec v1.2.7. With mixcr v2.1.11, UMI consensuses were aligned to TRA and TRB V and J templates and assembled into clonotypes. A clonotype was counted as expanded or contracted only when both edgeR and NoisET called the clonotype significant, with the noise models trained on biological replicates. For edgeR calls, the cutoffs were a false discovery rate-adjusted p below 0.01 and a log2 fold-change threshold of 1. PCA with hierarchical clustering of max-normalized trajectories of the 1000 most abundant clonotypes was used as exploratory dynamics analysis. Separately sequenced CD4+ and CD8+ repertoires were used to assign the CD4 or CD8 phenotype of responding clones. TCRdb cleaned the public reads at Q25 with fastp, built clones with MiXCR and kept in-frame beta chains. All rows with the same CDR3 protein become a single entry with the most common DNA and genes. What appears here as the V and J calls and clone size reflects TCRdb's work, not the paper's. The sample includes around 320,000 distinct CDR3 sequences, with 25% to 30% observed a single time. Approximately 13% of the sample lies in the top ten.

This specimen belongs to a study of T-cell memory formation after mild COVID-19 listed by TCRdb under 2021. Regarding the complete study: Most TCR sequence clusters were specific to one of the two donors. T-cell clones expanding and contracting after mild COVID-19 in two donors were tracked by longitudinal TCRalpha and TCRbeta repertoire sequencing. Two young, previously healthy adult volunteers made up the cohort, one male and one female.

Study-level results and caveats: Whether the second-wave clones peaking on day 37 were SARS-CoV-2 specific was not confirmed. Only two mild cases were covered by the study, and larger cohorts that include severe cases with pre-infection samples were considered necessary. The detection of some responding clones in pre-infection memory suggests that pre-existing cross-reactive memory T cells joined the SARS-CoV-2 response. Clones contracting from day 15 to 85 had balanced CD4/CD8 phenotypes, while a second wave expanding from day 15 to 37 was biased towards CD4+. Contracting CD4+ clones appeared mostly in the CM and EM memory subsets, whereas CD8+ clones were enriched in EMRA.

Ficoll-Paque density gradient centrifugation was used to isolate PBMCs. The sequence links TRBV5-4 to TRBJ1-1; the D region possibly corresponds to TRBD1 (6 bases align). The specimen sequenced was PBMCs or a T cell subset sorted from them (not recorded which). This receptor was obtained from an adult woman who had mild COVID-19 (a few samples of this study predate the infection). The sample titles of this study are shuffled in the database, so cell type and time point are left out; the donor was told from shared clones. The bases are TGTGCCAGCAGTTTGCAGGGGATTATGACGACTGAAGCTTTCTTT. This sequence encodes CASSLQGIMTTEAFF.